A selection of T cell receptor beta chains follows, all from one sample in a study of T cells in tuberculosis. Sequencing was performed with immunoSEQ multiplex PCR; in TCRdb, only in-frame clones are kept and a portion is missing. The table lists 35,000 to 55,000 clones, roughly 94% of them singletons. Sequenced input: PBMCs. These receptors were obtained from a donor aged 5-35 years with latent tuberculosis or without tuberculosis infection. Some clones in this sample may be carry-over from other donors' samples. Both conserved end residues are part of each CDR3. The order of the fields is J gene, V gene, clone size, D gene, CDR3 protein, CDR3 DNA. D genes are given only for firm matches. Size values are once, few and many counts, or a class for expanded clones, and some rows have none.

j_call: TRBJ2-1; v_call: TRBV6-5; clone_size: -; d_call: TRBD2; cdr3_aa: CASSYVGGNNEQFF; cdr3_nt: TGTGCCAGCAGTTATGTGGGAGGGAACAATGAGCAGTTCTTC
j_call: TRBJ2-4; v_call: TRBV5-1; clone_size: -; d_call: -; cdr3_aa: CASSLEGLKNIQYF; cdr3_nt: TGCGCCAGCAGCTTGGAGGGGCTAAAAAACATTCAGTACTTC
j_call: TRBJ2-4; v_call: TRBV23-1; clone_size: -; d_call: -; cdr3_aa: CASSLPQVRCPKNIQYF; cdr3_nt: TGCGCCAGCAGTCTTCCACAGGTAAGGTGCCCCAAAAACATTCAGTACTTC
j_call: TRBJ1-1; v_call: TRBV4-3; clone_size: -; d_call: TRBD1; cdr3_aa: CASSQAQGENTEAFF; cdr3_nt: TGCGCCAGCAGCCAAGCACAGGGGGAGAACACTGAAGCTTTCTTT
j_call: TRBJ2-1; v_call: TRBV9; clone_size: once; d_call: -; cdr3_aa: CASSVSTEFNEQFF; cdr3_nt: TGTGCCAGCAGCGTCTCGACAGAATTCAATGAGCAGTTCTTC
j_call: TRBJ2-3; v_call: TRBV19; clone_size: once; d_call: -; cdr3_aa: CASSIVPRGTDTQYF; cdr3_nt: TGTGCCAGTAGTATAGTCCCCAGGGGCACAGATACGCAGTATTTT
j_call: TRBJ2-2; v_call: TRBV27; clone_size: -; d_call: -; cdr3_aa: CASRRGQNTGELFF; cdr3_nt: TGTGCCAGCAGACGGGGACAAAACACCGGGGAGCTGTTTTTT
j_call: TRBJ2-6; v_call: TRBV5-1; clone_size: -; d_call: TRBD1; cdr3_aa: CASRQGSGANVLTF; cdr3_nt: TGCGCCAGCAGACAGGGGAGCGGAGCCAACGTCCTGACTTTC
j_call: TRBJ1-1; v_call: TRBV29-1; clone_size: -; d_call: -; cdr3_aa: CSVGPGWGMNTEAFF; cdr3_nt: TGCAGCGTTGGGCCAGGGTGGGGCATGAACACTGAAGCTTTCTTT
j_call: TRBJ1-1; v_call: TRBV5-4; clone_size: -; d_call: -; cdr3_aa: CASSHLETWNTEAFF; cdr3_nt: TGTGCCAGCAGCCATCTGGAGACCTGGAACACTGAAGCTTTCTTT